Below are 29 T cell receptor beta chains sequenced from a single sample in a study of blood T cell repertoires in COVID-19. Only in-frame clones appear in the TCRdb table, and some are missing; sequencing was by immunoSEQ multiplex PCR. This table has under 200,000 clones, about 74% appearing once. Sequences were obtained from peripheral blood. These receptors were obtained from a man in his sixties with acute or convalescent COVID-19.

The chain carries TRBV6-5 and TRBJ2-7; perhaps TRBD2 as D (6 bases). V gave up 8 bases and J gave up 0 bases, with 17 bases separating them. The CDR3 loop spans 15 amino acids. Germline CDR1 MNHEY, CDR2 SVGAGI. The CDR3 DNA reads TGTGCCAGCGGCTCAAGCGGGCTTAGCTCCTACGAGCAGTACTTC. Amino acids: CASGSSGLSSYEQYF.

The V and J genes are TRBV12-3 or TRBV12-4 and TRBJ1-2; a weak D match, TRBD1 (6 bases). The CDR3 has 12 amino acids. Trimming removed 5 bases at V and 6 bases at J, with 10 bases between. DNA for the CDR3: TGTGCCAGCAGTCGACAGGACCATGGCTACACCTTC. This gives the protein CASSRQDHGYTF.

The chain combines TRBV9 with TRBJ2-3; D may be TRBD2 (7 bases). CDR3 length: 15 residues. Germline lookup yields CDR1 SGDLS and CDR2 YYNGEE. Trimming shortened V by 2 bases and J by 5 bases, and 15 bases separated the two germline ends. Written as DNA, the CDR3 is TGTGCCAGCAGCGTTGTGGGGGGGCCCCAAGATACGCAGTATTTT. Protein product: CASSVVGGPQDTQYF.

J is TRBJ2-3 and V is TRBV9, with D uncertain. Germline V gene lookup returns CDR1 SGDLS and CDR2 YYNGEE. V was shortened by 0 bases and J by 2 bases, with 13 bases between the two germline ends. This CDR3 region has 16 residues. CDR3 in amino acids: CASSVDLVLATDTQYF. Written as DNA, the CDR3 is TGTGCCAGCAGCGTAGATCTAGTACTGGCCACAGATACGCAGTATTTT.

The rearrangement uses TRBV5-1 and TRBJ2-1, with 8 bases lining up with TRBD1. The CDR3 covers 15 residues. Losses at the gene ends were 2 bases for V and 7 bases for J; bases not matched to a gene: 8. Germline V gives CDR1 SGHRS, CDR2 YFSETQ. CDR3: CASSFTQGAGNEQFF. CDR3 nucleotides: TGCGCCAGCAGCTTTACGCAGGGGGCGGGTAATGAGCAGTTCTTC.

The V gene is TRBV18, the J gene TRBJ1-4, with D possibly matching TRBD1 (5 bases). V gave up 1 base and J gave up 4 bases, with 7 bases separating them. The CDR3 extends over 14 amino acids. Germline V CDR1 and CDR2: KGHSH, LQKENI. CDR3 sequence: CASSPRGGNEKLFF. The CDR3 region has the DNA TGTGCCAGCTCACCACGGGGCGGTAATGAAAAACTGTTTTTT.

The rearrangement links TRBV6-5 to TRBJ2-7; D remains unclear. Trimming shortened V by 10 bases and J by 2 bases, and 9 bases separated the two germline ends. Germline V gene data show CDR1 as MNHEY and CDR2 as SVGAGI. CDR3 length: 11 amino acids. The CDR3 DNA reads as TGTGCCACAAAGAGGACCTACGAGCAGTACTTC. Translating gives CATKRTYEQYF.

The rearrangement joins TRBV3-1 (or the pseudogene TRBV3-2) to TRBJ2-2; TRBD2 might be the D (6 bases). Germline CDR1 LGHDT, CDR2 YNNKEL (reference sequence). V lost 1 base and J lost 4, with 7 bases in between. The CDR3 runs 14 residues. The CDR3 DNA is TGTGCCAGCAGCCAAGCGCGGGGCACCGGGGAGCTGTTTTTT. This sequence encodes CASSQARGTGELFF.

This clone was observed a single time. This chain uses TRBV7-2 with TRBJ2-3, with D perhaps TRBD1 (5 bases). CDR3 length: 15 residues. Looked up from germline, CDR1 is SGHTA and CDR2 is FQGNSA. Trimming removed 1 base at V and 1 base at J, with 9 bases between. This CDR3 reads CASSLDQGGTDTQYF. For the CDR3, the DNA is TGTGCCAGCAGCTTAGACCAGGGTGGCACAGATACGCAGTATTTT. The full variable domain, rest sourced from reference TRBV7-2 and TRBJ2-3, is GAGVSQSPSNKVTEKGKDVELRCDPISGHTALYWYRQSLGQGLEFLIYFQGNSAPDKSGLPSDRFSAERTGGSVSTLTIQRTQQEDSAVYLCASSLDQGGTDTQYFGPGTRLTVL.

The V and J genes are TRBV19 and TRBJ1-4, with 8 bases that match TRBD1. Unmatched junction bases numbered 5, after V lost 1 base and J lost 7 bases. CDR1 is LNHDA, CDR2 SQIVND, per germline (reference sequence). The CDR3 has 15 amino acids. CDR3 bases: TGTGCCAGTAGTATAGTCCCAGGGGGCAGTGAAAAACTGTTTTTT. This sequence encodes CASSIVPGGSEKLFF.

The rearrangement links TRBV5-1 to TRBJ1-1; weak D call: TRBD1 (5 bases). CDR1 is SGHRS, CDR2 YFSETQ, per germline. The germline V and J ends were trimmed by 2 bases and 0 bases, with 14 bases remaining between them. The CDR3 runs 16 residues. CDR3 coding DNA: TGCGCCAGCAGCTTTGGGGGGTCAGGATTGAACACTGAAGCTTTCTTT. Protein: CASSFGGSGLNTEAFF.

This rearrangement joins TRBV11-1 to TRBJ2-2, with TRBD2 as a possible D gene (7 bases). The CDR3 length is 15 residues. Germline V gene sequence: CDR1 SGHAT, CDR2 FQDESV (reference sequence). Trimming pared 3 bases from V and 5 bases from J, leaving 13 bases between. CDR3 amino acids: CASSFTGGWTGELFF. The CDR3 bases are TGTGCCAGCAGCTTCACGGGGGGCTGGACCGGGGAGCTGTTTTTT.

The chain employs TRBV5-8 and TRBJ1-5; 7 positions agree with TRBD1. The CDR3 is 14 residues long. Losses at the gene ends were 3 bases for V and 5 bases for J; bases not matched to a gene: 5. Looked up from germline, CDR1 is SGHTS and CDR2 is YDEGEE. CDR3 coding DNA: TGTGCCAGCAGCTCGGGACAGTCATATCAGCCCCAGCATTTT. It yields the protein CASSSGQSYQPQHF.

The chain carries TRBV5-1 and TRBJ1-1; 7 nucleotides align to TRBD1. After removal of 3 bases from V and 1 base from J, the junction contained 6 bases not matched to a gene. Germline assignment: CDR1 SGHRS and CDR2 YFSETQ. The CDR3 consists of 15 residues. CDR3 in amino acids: CASSSNRGANTEAFF. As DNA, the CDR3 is TGCGCCAGCAGCTCTAACAGGGGCGCGAACACTGAAGCTTTCTTT.

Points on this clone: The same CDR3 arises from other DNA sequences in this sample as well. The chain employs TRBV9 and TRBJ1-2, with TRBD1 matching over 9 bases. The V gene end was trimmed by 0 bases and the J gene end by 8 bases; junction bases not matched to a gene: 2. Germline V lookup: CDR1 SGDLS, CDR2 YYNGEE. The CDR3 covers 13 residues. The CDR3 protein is CASSVGQGDGYTF. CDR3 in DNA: TGTGCCAGCAGCGTAGGACAGGGGGACGGCTACACCTTC. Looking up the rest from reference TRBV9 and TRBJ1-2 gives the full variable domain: DSGVTQTPKHLITATGQRVTLRCSPRSGDLSVYWYQQSLDQGLQFLIQYYNGEERAKGNILERFSAQQFPDLHSELNLSSLELGDSALYFCASSVGQGDGYTFGSGTRLTVV.

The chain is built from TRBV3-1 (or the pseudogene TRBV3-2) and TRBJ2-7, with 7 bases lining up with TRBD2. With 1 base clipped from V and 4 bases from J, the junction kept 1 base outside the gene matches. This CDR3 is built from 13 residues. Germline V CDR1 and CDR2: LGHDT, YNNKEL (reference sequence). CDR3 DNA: TGTGCCAGCAGCCAAGCGGGGGGATACGAGCAGTACTTC. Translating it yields CASSQAGGYEQYF.

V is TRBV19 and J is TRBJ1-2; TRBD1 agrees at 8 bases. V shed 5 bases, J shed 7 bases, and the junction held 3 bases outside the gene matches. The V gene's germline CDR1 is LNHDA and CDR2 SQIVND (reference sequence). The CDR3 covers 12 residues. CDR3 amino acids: CASSSRGLGYTF. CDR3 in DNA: TGTGCCAGTAGTTCCAGGGGGCTTGGCTACACCTTC. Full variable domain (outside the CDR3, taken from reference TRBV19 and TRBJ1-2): DGGITQSPKYLFRKEGQNVTLSCEQNLNHDAMYWYRQDPGQGLRLIYYSQIVNDFQKGDIAEGYSVSREKKESFPLTVTSAQKNPTAFYLCASSSRGLGYTFGSGTRLTVV.

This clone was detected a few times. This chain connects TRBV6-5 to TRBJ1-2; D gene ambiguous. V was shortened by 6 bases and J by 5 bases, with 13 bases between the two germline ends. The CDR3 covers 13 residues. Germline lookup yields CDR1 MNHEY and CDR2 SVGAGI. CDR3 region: CASSKEVGYGYTF. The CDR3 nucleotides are TGTGCCAGCAGCAAGGAGGTGGGGTATGGCTACACCTTC.

The CDR3 DNA sequence: TGTGCCAGCCGGAAGGAGAATCAGCCCCAGCATTTT. Translating gives CASRKENQPQHF. V and J are TRBV7-9 and TRBJ1-5; no reliable D call. The ends were cut back, 8 bases at V and 4 bases at J, with 9 bases in the middle. Germline V lookup: CDR1 SEHNR, CDR2 FQNEAQ (reference sequence). The CDR3 has 12 residues.

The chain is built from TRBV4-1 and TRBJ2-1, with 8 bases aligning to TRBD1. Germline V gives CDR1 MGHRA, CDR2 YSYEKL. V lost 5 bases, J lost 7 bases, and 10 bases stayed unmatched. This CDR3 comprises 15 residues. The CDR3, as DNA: TGCGCCAGCAGCTCGCCGGACAGGGCAAGTAATGAGCAGTTCTTC. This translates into CASSSPDRASNEQFF.

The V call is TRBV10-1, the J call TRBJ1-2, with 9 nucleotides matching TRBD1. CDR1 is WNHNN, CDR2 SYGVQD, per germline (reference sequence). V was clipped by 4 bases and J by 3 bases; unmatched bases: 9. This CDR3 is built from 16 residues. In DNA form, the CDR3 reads TGCGCCAGCAGTGGAACAGGGGGCGATCGAGACTATGGCTACACCTTC. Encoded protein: CASSGTGGDRDYGYTF.

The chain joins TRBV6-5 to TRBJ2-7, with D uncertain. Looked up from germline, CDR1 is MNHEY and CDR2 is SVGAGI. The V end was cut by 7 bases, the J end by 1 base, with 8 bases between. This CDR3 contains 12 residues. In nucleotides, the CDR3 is TGTGCCAGCAAGAGTACGTCCTACGAGCAGTACTTC. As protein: CASKSTSYEQYF.

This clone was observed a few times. The DNA of the CDR3 is TGTGCCAGCAGCCCTAAGCTGTGGCAGTACTTC. Its translation: CASSPKLWQYF. The chain joins TRBV2 to TRBJ2-7; D call uncertain. The CDR3 runs 11 residues. V was cut by 6 bases and J by 9 bases, with 12 bases left in between. CDR1 is SNHLY, CDR2 FYNNEI, per germline.

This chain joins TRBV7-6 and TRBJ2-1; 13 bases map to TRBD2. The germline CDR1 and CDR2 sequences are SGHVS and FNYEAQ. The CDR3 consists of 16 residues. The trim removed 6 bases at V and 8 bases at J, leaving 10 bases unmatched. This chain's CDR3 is CASRQDTSGGAYEQFF. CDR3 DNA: TGTGCCAGCAGACAAGACACTAGCGGGGGGGCCTATGAGCAGTTCTTC.

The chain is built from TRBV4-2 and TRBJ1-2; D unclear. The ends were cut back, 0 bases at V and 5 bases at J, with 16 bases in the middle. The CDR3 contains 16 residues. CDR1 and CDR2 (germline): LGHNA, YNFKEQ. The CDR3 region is CASSQESKRDRYGYTF. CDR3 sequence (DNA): TGTGCCAGCAGCCAAGAATCGAAGAGGGATCGGTATGGCTACACCTTC.

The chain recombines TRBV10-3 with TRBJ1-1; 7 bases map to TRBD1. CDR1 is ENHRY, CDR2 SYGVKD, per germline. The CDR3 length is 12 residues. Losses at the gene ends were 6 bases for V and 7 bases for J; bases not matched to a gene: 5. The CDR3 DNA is TGTGCCATCAGCGTCGGGACAGTTGAAGCTTTCTTT. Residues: CAISVGTVEAFF.

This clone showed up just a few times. CDR3 bases: TGTGCCAGCAGCTTGGGGAGGACAGGGAGAGAGACCCAGTACTTC. Encoded protein: CASSLGRTGRETQYF. The V gene is TRBV5-6, the J gene TRBJ2-5, with 8 bases matching TRBD1. Germline loops: CDR1 SGHDT, CDR2 YYEEEE. This CDR3 comprises 15 residues. The V gene end was trimmed by 0 bases and the J gene end by 4 bases; junction bases not matched to a gene: 5.

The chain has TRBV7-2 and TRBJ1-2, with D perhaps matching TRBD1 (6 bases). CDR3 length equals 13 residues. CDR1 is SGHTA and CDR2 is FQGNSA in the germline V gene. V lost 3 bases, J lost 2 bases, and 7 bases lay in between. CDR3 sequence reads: CASSFDRNYGYTF. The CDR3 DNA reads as TGTGCCAGCAGCTTCGACAGGAACTATGGCTACACCTTC.

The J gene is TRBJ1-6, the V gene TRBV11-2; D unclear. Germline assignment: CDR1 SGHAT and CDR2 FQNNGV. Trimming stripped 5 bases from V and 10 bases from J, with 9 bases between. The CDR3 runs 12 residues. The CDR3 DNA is TGTGCCAGCAGCCTAAACAGCTCACCCCTCCACTTT. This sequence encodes CASSLNSSPLHF.